The T cell receptor beta chain under discussion was sequenced for a study of T-cell memory formation after mild COVID-19. At the level of the study: Among the donors, TCR clusters were largely specific to each donor.

V lost 4 bases, J lost 4 bases, and 12 bases stayed unmatched. This CDR3 contains 17 residues. Germline V gives CDR1 LGHNA, CDR2 YSLEER. TCRdb used MiXCR to reprocess the 5' RACE reads, holding one entry per CDR3 protein. The sample includes roughly 50,000 distinct CDR3 sequences, more than 8% seen only once; the top ten take 1.2%. This clonotype came up a few times. The target antigen is unknown. General study results and limits: From day 15 to 85, contracting clones were balanced between CD4 and CD8, whereas later expanders leaned toward CD4+.

This rearrangement joins TRBV4-3 to TRBJ2-5, with 10 bases matching TRBD2. The clonotype comes from a man aged 18 to 29 who had mild COVID-19 (a few samples of this study predate the infection). Cell type and time point are not known. Sequencing input: PBMCs or a T cell subset sorted from them (not recorded which). Here the CDR3 reads CASSPRSGASGGETQYF. CDR3 DNA: TGCGCCAGCAGCCCGCGTTCCGGGGCTAGCGGGGGAGAGACCCAGTACTTC.